These T cell receptor beta chains were read from a single sample in a study of CD8 T cells in ankylosing spondylitis. A single record per CDR3 protein comes from TCRdb applying MiXCR to the 5' RACE reads. The repertoire holds 130,000 to 150,000 distinct CDR3 sequences, with roughly 8.4% as singletons. Sequenced material: synovial fluid, either unsorted or a sorted T cell fraction (not recorded which). The receptors here all came from a male donor with ankylosing spondylitis. The CDR3 runs from the conserved cysteine through the conserved F or W. A D gene is named only where the DNA matches it firmly. Part of the rows lack a size; the others show once, few, many or a class for expanded clones.

V,length,D,J,size,CDR3,DNA
TRBV20-1,14,.,TRBJ1-5,many,CSARDREGFQPQHF,TGCAGTGCTAGAGATAGGGAAGGGTTTCAGCCCCAGCATTTT
TRBV24-1,16,TRBD2,TRBJ2-1,few,CATTGQTSGSSREQFF,TGTGCCACCACTGGACAGACTAGCGGGAGCTCTCGCGAGCAGTTCTTC
TRBV3-1,15,.,TRBJ2-7,many,CASSQDPTGPREQYF,TGTGCCAGCAGCCAAGATCCCACAGGGCCGAGGGAGCAGTACTTC
TRBV27,17,.,TRBJ1-4,many,CASSPTLWQSAYEKLFF,TGTGCCAGCAGTCCCACGCTGTGGCAGTCCGCTTATGAAAAACTGTTTTTT
TRBV12-3/TRBV12-4,15,.,TRBJ1-2,.,CASSPSTGIGHGYTF,TGTGCCAGCAGTCCGAGTACAGGGATTGGTCATGGCTACACCTTC
TRBV5-1,16,TRBD2,TRBJ2-3,many,CASSWNVAGGTDTQYF,TGCGCCAGCAGCTGGAATGTGGCGGGGGGCACAGATACGCAGTATTTT
TRBV9,14,.,TRBJ2-3,.,CASSVRDSTDTQYF,TGTGCCAGCAGCGTAAGGGACAGCACAGATACGCAGTATTTT
TRBV28,13,TRBD1,TRBJ1-2,many,CASRQTGTYGYTF,TGTGCCAGCAGGCAGACAGGGACCTATGGCTACACCTTC
TRBV28,18,.,TRBJ2-3,many,CASNRTPQRVGFRDTQYF,TGTGCCAGCAACCGAACTCCGCAGCGAGTTGGGTTCAGGGATACGCAGTATTTT
TRBV28,14,.,TRBJ1-2,.,CASSSPDDYYRYTF,TGTGCCAGCAGCTCCCCAGACGATTACTACCGCTACACCTTC
TRBV10-3,14,.,TRBJ2-1,few,CAIREDSFYNEQFF,TGTGCCATCAGGGAGGACAGCTTCTACAATGAGCAGTTCTTC
TRBV6-2/TRBV6-3,12,TRBD1,TRBJ1-1,.,CASSPGTGRAFF,TGTGCCAGCAGCCCAGGGACAGGTAGAGCTTTCTTT
TRBV6-2/TRBV6-3,16,TRBD2,TRBJ2-1,many,CASSYSLAGDYNEQFF,TGTGCCAGCAGTTACTCCCTAGCGGGAGATTACAATGAGCAGTTCTTC
TRBV2,14,TRBD1,TRBJ1-2,few,CASRTGALNYGYTF,TGTGCCAGCAGGACAGGGGCCCTTAACTATGGCTACACCTTC
TRBV28,14,TRBD2,TRBJ2-1,.,CASKREVLYNEQFF,TGTGCCAGCAAGCGGGAGGTGCTCTACAATGAGCAGTTCTTC
TRBV2,11,.,TRBJ2-3,.,CASSQLDSQYF,TGTGCCAGCAGCCAACTAGATTCGCAGTATTTT
TRBV6-5,14,.,TRBJ1-1,many,CASSYVQGGTEAFF,TGTGCCAGCAGTTACGTACAGGGTGGTACTGAAGCTTTCTTT
TRBV9,16,.,TRBJ2-2,many,CASSPTPRVNTGELFF,TGTGCCAGCAGCCCTACCCCCAGGGTTAACACCGGGGAGCTGTTTTTT
TRBV7-2,15,.,TRBJ1-4,few,CASSLGRNTFEKLFF,TGTGCCAGCAGCTTAGGCCGTAACACCTTTGAAAAACTGTTTTTT
TRBV27,13,TRBD2,TRBJ2-2,few,CASSRGDGGELFF,TGTGCCAGCAGTCGGGGGGACGGCGGGGAGCTGTTTTTT